Listed here are 32 T cell receptor beta chains from one sample, sequenced in a study of cytomegalovirus exposure and HLA in healthy donors. With 60 Vbeta and 13 Jbeta primers, the PCR was carried out. The assay was immunoSEQ multiplex PCR, and TCRdb's table has in-frame clones only and misses some. The sample carries 150,000 to 200,000 clones, roughly 78% recorded once. Material: PBMCs. The receptors derive from a woman between 25 and 40 years old in good health and CMV-seronegative.

The chain uses TRBV7-2 and TRBJ1-1; 8 nucleotides match TRBD1. The trim removed 5 bases at V and 1 base at J, leaving 0 bases unmatched. Germline CDR1 and CDR2: SGHTA and FQGNSA. CDR3 size: 13 residues. This chain's CDR3 is CASSDRGNTEAFF. CDR3 coding DNA: TGTGCCAGCAGCGACAGGGGGAACACTGAAGCTTTCTTT.

This clone was seen once. The chain recombines TRBV14 with TRBJ2-7; TRBD1 is a possible D gene (6 bases). From germline, CDR1 is SGHDN and CDR2 FVKESK. This CDR3 has 14 residues. V shed 4 bases and J shed 2 bases, with 12 bases lying between them. DNA of the CDR3: TGTGCCAGCAGCCTTCTCGGACAGCCCTACGAGCAGTACTTC. This translates into CASSLLGQPYEQYF.

This sequence joins TRBV2 and TRBJ2-5, with D possibly matching TRBD1 (5 bases). The CDR3 is 12 residues long. V lost 8 bases to trimming and J lost 5 bases, with 12 bases between them. Germline assignment: CDR1 SNHLY and CDR2 FYNNEI. The CDR3 region is CASGQDGETQYF. The CDR3, as DNA: TGTGCCAGCGGACAAGACGGGGAGACCCAGTACTTC.

The sample holds one count of this clone. The rearrangement links TRBV2 to TRBJ2-7; tentatively, D is TRBD1 (6 bases). The V end was cut by 2 bases, the J end by 3 bases, with 8 bases between. CDR3 length: 13 residues. The germline V gene has CDR1 SNHLY and CDR2 FYNNEI. Written as DNA, the CDR3 is TGTGCCAGCAGTGAATACAGGGACTACGAGCAGTACTTC. Protein sequence: CASSEYRDYEQYF. The whole variable domain, remainder taken from reference TRBV2 and TRBJ2-7, is EPEVTQTPSHQVTQMGQEVILRCVPISNHLYFYWYRQILGQKVEFLVSFYNNEISEKSEIFDDQFSVERPDGSNFTLKIRSTKLEDSAMYFCASSEYRDYEQYFGPGTRLTVT.

The V gene is TRBV2, the J gene TRBJ1-4, with no clear D. Trimming removed 7 bases from V and 5 bases from J, with 20 bases in between. CDR1 is SNHLY and CDR2 is FYNNEI in the germline V gene. The CDR3 loop spans 16 amino acids. DNA of the CDR3: TGTGCCAGCATGTCACAAGTCAGCGCGTTAAATGAAAAACTGTTTTTT. Amino acid sequence: CASMSQVSALNEKLFF.

This clone was observed a handful of times. The V and J genes are TRBV7-9 and TRBJ2-5; TRBD2 is a possible D gene (5 bases). Between the trimmed V and J ends, which lost 5 bases and 5 bases, there was a span of 9 bases. In germline, CDR1 is SEHNR, CDR2 FQNEAQ (reference sequence). The CDR3 is made up of 12 amino acids. CDR3 DNA: TGTGCCAGCAGCCCACGCGGGGAGACCCAGTACTTC. This encodes CASSPRGETQYF. Full variable domain (missing parts from reference TRBV7-9 and TRBJ2-5): DTGVSQNPRHKITKRGQNVTFRCDPISEHNRLYWYRQTLGQGPEFLTYFQNEAQLEKSRLLSDRFSAERPKGSFSTLEIQRTEQGDSAMYLCASSPRGETQYFGPGTRLLVL.

This chain joins TRBV7-2 and TRBJ2-1; 7 bases are a match to TRBD2. The V segment lost 2 bases and the J segment 7 bases; nucleotides outside the gene matches: 11. In germline, CDR1 is SGHTA, CDR2 FQGNSA. This CDR3 is built from 16 residues. The CDR3 nucleotides read TGTGCCAGCAGCTTATACGGAGCGGGGTTGGGGAATGAGCAGTTCTTC. Translated, it gives CASSLYGAGLGNEQFF.

V usage is TRBV29-1 and J usage is TRBJ2-5, with 12 bases fitting TRBD2. Germline V gives CDR1 SQVTM, CDR2 ANQGSEA. The CDR3 covers 17 residues. With V trimmed by 2 bases and J by 5 bases, 12 bases remained unmatched. The CDR3, as DNA: TGCAGCGTTGAATCACTAGCGGGGGGCCCTTCAGCCGAGACCCAGTACTTC. This codes for CSVESLAGGPSAETQYF.

This sequence joins TRBV27 and TRBJ2-3; TRBD1 matches 12 bases. Trimming cost V 4 bases and J 1 base; bases outside gene matches: 12. Germline CDR1 MNHEY, CDR2 SMNVEV (reference sequence). The CDR3 contains 19 residues. CDR3 sequence (DNA): TGTGCCAGCAGTTCGAGGGACAGGGGGCTCCTCCTCGGCACAGATACGCAGTATTTT. Amino acids: CASSSRDRGLLLGTDTQYF.

The chain uses TRBV23-1 and TRBJ1-3; the D is unclear. TRBV23-1 is annotated as an ORF whose role is uncertain. CDR3 length: 14 amino acids. V dropped 4 bases and J dropped 5 bases, with 12 bases sitting between them. CDR3 loop: CASSLEDWRNTIYF. The CDR3 nucleotides read TGCGCCAGCAGTCTAGAGGACTGGCGAAACACCATATATTTT.

The chain has TRBV4-1 and TRBJ1-2, with D uncertain. Germline CDR1 MGHRA, CDR2 YSYEKL. CDR3 size: 15 residues. V gave up 4 bases and J gave up 0 bases, with 12 bases separating them. The CDR3 reads CASSRIGSSNYGYTF. The DNA for the CDR3 is TGCGCCAGCAGCCGCATTGGGAGCTCTAACTATGGCTACACCTTC.

This rearrangement joins TRBV9 to TRBJ1-6; D unclear. V was trimmed by 4 bases and J by 8 bases, leaving 7 bases between them. CDR3 length: 12 residues. Germline-derived CDR1 and CDR2 are SGDLS and YYNGEE. The DNA of the CDR3 is TGTGCCAGCAGCCGCGCGGATTCACCCCTCCACTTT. Protein: CASSRADSPLHF.

This clone was counted a few times. The rearrangement joins TRBV5-6 to TRBJ1-1, with 8 nucleotides matching TRBD1. J was trimmed by 6 bases and V by 3 bases; bases with no gene match: 7. The CDR3 totals 14 residues. Germline CDR1 SGHDT, CDR2 YYEEEE. CDR3 bases: TGTGCCAGCAGCTCCGACAGGGGAGTAGCTGAAGCTTTCTTT. Its translation: CASSSDRGVAEAFF.

This clone was seen a single time. The CDR3 loop is CASSTGQSTDTQYF. In nucleotides, the CDR3 is TGCGCCAGCAGTACGGGACAGAGCACAGATACGCAGTATTTT. V is TRBV10-1 and J is TRBJ2-3, with 7 bases aligning to TRBD1. Germline V lookup: CDR1 WNHNN, CDR2 SYGVQD (reference sequence). Trimming removed 5 bases from V and 0 bases from J; junction bases left unmatched: 2. There are 14 residues in the CDR3.

This rearrangement joins TRBV18 to TRBJ2-3; D call uncertain. V dropped 10 bases and J dropped 0 bases, with 11 bases sitting between them. CDR3 length: 13 residues. Germline CDR1 is KGHSH and CDR2 is LQKENI. The CDR3, as DNA: TGTGCCACCCGGCTAGGTAGCACAGATACGCAGTATTTT. This sequence encodes CATRLGSTDTQYF.

CDR3 region: CASSLGLAGGNQETQYF. CDR3 DNA sequence: TGTGCCAGCAGCCTGGGCCTAGCGGGGGGCAACCAAGAGACCCAGTACTTC. V and J are TRBV5-6 and TRBJ2-5; 11 bases line up with TRBD2. The CDR3 loop spans 17 amino acids. CDR1 and CDR2 from the germline V gene are SGHDT and YYEEEE. V lost 4 bases, J lost 0 bases, and 8 bases stayed unmatched.

This chain links TRBV9 with TRBJ1-4; a possible D gene is TRBD1 (5 bases). The germline V gene has CDR1 SGDLS and CDR2 YYNGEE. V was pared by 4 bases and J by 7 bases, with 17 bases between. The length of the CDR3 is 15 residues. For the CDR3, the DNA is TGTGCCAGCAGCCCCCGGGACTCAGATCGTGAAAAACTGTTTTTT. Residues: CASSPRDSDREKLFF.

The chain links TRBV5-1 to TRBJ2-7, with TRBD2 matching over 10 bases. Germline-derived CDR1 and CDR2 are SGHRS and YFSETQ. The CDR3 runs 16 residues. After removal of 2 bases from V and 3 bases from J, the junction contained 8 bases not matched to a gene. The CDR3 loop is CASSFNQRGGLYEQYF. The CDR3 DNA reads TGCGCCAGCAGCTTTAATCAGCGGGGGGGCCTCTACGAGCAGTACTTC.

J is TRBJ2-5 and V is TRBV7-9, with 7 bases identical to TRBD1. The ends lost 7 bases at V and 2 bases at J; junction bases unmatched: 4. The CDR3 runs to 13 residues. Germline assignment: CDR1 SEHNR and CDR2 FQNEAQ (reference sequence). The CDR3 loop reads CASTDRVQETQYF. The CDR3 coding sequence is TGTGCCAGCACCGACAGGGTACAAGAGACCCAGTACTTC.

The V call is TRBV7-2, the J call TRBJ2-5; the D is unclear. V was trimmed by 3 bases and J by 2 bases, leaving 13 bases between them. CDR1 is SGHTA, CDR2 FQGNSA, per germline. The CDR3 is made up of 15 amino acids. CDR3 DNA sequence: TGTGCCAGCAGCTTTGAAGGCGCTAGGCAAGAGACCCAGTACTTC. Protein: CASSFEGARQETQYF.

This clone has just one count. The chain links TRBV7-9 to TRBJ2-3, with D uncertain. Trimming took off 5 bases at V and 6 bases at J, with 12 bases between the two ends. Germline-derived CDR1 and CDR2 are SEHNR and FQNEAQ (reference sequence). The CDR3 spans 13 residues. CDR3 in DNA: TGTGCCAGCAGCACCCAAACGCGGGATACGCAGTATTTT. Amino acid sequence: CASSTQTRDTQYF.

V is TRBV4-1 and J is TRBJ1-1, with a possible D match to TRBD1 (6 bases). This CDR3 is built from 16 residues. From germline, CDR1 is MGHRA and CDR2 YSYEKL. The V end lost 5 bases, the J end lost 0 bases, and 16 bases lay between the germline ends. CDR3 region: CASSYNIDRMNTEAFF. The CDR3 region has the DNA TGCGCCAGCAGCTATAATATCGACAGGATGAACACTGAAGCTTTCTTT.

The chain couples TRBV4-2 to TRBJ2-7, with D tentatively TRBD1 (6 bases). V shed 4 bases and J shed 5 bases, with 15 bases lying between them. The CDR3 is 14 residues long. In germline, CDR1 is LGHNA, CDR2 YNFKEQ. The CDR3 loop reads CASSPRTDAHEQYF. CDR3 nucleotide sequence: TGTGCCAGCAGCCCTCGGACAGACGCCCACGAGCAGTACTTC.

The genes are TRBV29-1 and TRBJ2-3, with D possibly being TRBD1 (6 bases). The CDR3 extends over 13 amino acids. Germline values: CDR1 SQVTM, CDR2 ANQGSEA. Trimming took off 3 bases at V and 1 base at J, with 8 bases between the two ends. DNA of the CDR3: TGCAGCGTTGATTCAGGGGGCACAGATACGCAGTATTTT. Translated: CSVDSGGTDTQYF.

The genes are TRBV15 and TRBJ1-1, with D perhaps matching TRBD1 (6 bases). The CDR3 spans 14 residues. The germline V and J ends were trimmed by 2 bases and 0 bases, with 7 bases remaining between them. Looked up from germline, CDR1 is LNHNV and CDR2 is YYDKDF (reference sequence). DNA of the CDR3: TGTGCCACCAGCAGACACAGGGTGAACACTGAAGCTTTCTTT. Amino acid sequence: CATSRHRVNTEAFF.

The chain employs TRBV28 and TRBJ1-1; maybe TRBD1 (5 bases). Per the germline V gene, CDR1 is MDHEN and CDR2 is SYDVKM. Trimming pared 6 bases from V and 1 base from J, leaving 9 bases between. CDR3 size: 13 residues. CDR3 loop: CASRGRGNTEAFF. DNA of the CDR3: TGTGCCAGCAGGGGAAGGGGGAACACTGAAGCTTTCTTT.

The chain joins TRBV6-1 to TRBJ2-7; the match to TRBD1 covers 7 bases. Trimming cost V 3 bases and J 4 bases; bases outside gene matches: 6. Germline lookup yields CDR1 MNHNS and CDR2 SASEGT. The CDR3 totals 14 residues. The CDR3 region is CASSEGTARYEQYF. The CDR3 DNA reads as TGTGCCAGCAGTGAGGGGACAGCCCGATACGAGCAGTACTTC.

This chain connects TRBV27 to TRBJ2-7, with TRBD1 matching over 10 bases. CDR1 MNHEY and CDR2 SMNVEV come from the germline V gene (reference sequence). The CDR3 loop spans 15 amino acids. The V gene end was trimmed by 6 bases and the J gene end by 3 bases; junction bases not matched to a gene: 8. CDR3 sequence reads: CASRGGQGIFYEQYF. The CDR3 DNA reads as TGTGCCAGCAGGGGGGGACAGGGGATATTCTACGAGCAGTACTTC.

The chain recombines TRBV28 with TRBJ1-2; 10 bases are shared with TRBD1. Looked up from germline, CDR1 is MDHEN and CDR2 is SYDVKM. Trimming cost V 6 bases and J 1 base; bases outside gene matches: 5. The CDR3 is 15 amino acids. The CDR3 DNA reads TGTGCCAGCAGCTTCCGGGACAGGGGTAACTATGGCTACACCTTC. Its protein is CASSFRDRGNYGYTF.

The genes are TRBV6-1 and TRBJ2-7; 10 bases fit TRBD2. Germline CDR1 reads MNHNS; CDR2 reads SASEGT. The CDR3 runs to 14 residues. After removal of 8 bases from V and 4 bases from J, the junction contained 8 bases not matched to a gene. CDR3 region: CASEEAGGPYEQYF. The DNA for the CDR3 is TGTGCCAGCGAAGAAGCGGGGGGGCCGTACGAGCAGTACTTC.

The gene calls are TRBV18 and TRBJ1-1, with a tentative D call TRBD1 (5 bases). Looked up from germline, CDR1 is KGHSH and CDR2 is LQKENI. This CDR3 is 18 amino acids long. V was clipped by 5 bases and J by 1 base, with 23 bases between them. The CDR3: CASSANQIGAAENTEAFF. The CDR3 bases are TGTGCCAGCTCAGCGAATCAAATTGGGGCAGCAGAGAACACTGAAGCTTTCTTT. Looking up the rest from reference TRBV18 and TRBJ1-1 gives the full variable domain: NAGVMQNPRHLVRRRGQEARLRCSPMKGHSHVYWYRQLPEEGLKFMVYLQKENIIDESGMPKERFSAEFPKEGPSILRIQQVVRGDSAAYFCASSANQIGAAENTEAFFGQGTRLTVV.

The gene calls are TRBV10-3 and TRBJ1-1; D remains unclear. Trimming removed 0 bases at V and 8 bases at J, with 7 bases between. Germline CDR1 and CDR2: ENHRY and SYGVKD. The CDR3 length is 12 residues. This CDR3 is CAISESTQEAFF. In DNA form, the CDR3 reads TGTGCCATCAGTGAGTCGACACAGGAAGCTTTCTTT.